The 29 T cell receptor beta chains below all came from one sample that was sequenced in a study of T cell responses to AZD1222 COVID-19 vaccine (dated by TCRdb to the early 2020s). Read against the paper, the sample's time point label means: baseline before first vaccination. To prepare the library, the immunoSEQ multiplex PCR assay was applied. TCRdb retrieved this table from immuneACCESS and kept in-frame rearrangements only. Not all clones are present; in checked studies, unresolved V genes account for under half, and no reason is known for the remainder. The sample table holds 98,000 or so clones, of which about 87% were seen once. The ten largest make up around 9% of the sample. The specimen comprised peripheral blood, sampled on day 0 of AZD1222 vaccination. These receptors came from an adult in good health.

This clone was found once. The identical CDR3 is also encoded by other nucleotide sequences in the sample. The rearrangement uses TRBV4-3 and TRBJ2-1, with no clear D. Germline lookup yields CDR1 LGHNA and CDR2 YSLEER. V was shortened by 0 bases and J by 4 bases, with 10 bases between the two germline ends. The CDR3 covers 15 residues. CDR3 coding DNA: TGCGCCAGCAGCCAAGATGGAAACAGATACAATGAGCAGTTCTTC. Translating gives CASSQDGNRYNEQFF.

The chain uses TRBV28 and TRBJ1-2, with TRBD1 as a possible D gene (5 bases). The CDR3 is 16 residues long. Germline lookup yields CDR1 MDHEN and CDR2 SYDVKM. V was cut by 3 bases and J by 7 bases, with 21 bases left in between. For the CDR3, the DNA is TGTGCCAGCAGTTTGACTCCGGGGGTGATTGGTTTTGGCTACACCTTC. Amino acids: CASSLTPGVIGFGYTF.

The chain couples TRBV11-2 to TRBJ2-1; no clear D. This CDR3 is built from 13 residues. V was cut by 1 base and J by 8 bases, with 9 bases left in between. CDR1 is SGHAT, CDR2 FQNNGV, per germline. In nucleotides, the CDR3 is TGTGCCAGCAGCTTAGTGGATGTGTATGAGCAGTTCTTC. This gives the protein CASSLVDVYEQFF.

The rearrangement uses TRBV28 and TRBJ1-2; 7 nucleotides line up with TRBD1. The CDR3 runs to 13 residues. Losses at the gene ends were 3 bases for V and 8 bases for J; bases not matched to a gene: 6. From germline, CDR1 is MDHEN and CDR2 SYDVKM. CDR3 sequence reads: CASSLSRGRGYTF. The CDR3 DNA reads TGTGCCAGCAGTTTGAGCAGGGGGAGAGGCTACACCTTC.

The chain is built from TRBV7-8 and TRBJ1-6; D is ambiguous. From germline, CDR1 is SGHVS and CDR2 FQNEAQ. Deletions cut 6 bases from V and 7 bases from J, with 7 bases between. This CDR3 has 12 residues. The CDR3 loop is CASSLQNSPLHF. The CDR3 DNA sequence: TGTGCCAGCAGTCTTCAGAATTCACCCCTCCACTTT.

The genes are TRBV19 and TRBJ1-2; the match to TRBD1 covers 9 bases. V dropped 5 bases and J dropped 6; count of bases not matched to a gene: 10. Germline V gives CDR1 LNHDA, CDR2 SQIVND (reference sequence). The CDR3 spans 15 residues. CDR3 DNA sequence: TGTGCCAGTAGTCCCCGGGACAGGGTTACCCATGGCTACACCTTC. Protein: CASSPRDRVTHGYTF.

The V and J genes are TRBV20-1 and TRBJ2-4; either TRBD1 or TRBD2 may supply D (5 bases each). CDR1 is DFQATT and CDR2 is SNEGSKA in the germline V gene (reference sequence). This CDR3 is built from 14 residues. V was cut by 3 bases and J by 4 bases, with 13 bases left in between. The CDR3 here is CSASRDVVKNIQYF. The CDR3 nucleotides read TGCAGTGCTAGTAGGGACGTAGTGAAAAACATTCAGTACTTC.

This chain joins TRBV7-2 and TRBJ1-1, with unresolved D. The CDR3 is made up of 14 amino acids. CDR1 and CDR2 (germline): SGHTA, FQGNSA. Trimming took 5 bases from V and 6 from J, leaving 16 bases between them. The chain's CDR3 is CASSVGPSASEAFF. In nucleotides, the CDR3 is TGTGCCAGCAGCGTCGGCCCCTCGGCGTCTGAAGCTTTCTTT. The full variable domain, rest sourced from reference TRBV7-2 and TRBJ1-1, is GAGVSQSPSNKVTEKGKDVELRCDPISGHTALYWYRQSLGQGLEFLIYFQGNSAPDKSGLPSDRFSAERTGGSVSTLTIQRTQQEDSAVYLCASSVGPSASEAFFGQGTRLTVV.

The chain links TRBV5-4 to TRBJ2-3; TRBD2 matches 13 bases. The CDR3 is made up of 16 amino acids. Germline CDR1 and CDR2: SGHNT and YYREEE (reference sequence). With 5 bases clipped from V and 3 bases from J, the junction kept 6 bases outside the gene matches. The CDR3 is CASRRRTSGRTDTQYF. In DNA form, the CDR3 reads TGTGCCAGCAGGCGCCGGACTAGCGGGAGAACAGATACGCAGTATTTT. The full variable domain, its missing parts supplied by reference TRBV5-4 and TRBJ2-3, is ETGVTQSPTHLIKTRGQQVTLRCSSQSGHNTVSWYQQALGQGPQFIFQYYREEENGRGNFPPRFSGLQFPNYSSELNVNALELDDSALYLCASRRRTSGRTDTQYFGPGTRLTVL.

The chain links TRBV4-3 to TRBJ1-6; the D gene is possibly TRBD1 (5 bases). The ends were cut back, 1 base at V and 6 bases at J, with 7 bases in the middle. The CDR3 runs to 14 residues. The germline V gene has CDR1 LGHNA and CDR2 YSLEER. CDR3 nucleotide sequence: TGCGCCAGCAGCCAAGGACAGTTTAATTCACCCCTCCACTTT. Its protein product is CASSQGQFNSPLHF.

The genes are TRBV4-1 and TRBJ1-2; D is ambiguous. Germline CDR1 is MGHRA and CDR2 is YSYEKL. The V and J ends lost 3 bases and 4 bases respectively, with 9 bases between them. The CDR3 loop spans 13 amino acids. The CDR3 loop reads CASSHSTVYGYTF. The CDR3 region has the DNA TGCGCCAGCAGCCATTCGACGGTCTATGGCTACACCTTC.

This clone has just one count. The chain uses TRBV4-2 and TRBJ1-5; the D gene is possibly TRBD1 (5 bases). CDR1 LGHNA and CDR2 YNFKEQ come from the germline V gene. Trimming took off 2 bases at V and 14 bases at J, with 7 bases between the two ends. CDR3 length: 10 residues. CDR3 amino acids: CASSQSREHF. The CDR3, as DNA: TGTGCCAGCAGCCAAAGCAGGGAGCATTTT.

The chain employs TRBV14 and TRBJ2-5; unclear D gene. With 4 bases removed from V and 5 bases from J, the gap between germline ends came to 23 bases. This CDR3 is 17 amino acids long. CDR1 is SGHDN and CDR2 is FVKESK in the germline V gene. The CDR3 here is CASSPTERIYWVETQYF. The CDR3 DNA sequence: TGTGCCAGCAGCCCAACTGAACGGATCTATTGGGTGGAGACCCAGTACTTC.

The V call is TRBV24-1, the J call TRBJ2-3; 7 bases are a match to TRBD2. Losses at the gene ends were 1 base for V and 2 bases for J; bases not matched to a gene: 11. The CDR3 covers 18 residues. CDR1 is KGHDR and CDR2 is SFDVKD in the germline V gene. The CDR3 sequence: CATSDLSPGRGTTDTQYF. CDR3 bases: TGTGCCACCAGTGATTTAAGCCCGGGGCGGGGGACCACAGATACGCAGTATTTT.

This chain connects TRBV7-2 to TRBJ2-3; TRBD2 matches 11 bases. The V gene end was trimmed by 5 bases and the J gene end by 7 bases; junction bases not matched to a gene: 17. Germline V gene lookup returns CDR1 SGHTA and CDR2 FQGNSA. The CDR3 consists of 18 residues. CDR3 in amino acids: CASSLPGGSGGASNTQYF. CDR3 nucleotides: TGTGCCAGCAGCCTCCCGGGGGGTAGCGGGGGGGCAAGTAATACGCAGTATTTT. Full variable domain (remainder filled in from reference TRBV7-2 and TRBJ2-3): GAGVSQSPSNKVTEKGKDVELRCDPISGHTALYWYRQSLGQGLEFLIYFQGNSAPDKSGLPSDRFSAERTGGSVSTLTIQRTQQEDSAVYLCASSLPGGSGGASNTQYFGPGTRLTVL.

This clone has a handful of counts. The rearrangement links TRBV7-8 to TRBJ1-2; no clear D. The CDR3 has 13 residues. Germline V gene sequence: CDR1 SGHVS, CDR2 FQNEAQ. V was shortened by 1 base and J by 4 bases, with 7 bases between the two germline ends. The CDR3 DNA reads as TGTGCCAGCAGCTTAGTAGTCAGCTATGGCTACACCTTC. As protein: CASSLVVSYGYTF. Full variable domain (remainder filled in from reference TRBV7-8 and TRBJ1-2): GAGVSQSPRYKVAKRGQDVALRCDPISGHVSLFWYQQALGQGPEFLTYFQNEAQLDKSGLPSDRFFAERPEGSVSTLKIQRTQQEDSAVYLCASSLVVSYGYTFGSGTRLTVV.

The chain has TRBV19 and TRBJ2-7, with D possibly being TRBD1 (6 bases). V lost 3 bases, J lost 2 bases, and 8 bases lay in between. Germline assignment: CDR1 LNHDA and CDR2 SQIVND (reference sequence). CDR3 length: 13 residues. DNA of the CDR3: TGTGCCAGTAGTATGGGGGACACCTACGAGCAGTACTTC. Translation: CASSMGDTYEQYF.

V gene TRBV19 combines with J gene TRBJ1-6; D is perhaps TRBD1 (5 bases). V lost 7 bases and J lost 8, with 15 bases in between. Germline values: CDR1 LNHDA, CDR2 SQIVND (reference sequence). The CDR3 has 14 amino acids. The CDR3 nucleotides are TGTGCCAGTACCAGCCGGGACCGATATTCACCCCTCCACTTT. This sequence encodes CASTSRDRYSPLHF. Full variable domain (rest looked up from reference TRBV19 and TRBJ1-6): DGGITQSPKYLFRKEGQNVTLSCEQNLNHDAMYWYRQDPGQGLRLIYYSQIVNDFQKGDIAEGYSVSREKKESFPLTVTSAQKNPTAFYLCASTSRDRYSPLHFGNGTRLTVT.

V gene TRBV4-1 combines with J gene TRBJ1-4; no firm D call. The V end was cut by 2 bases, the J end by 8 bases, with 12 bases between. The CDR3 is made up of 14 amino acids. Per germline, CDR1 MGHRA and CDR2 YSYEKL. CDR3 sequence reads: CASSQQEAGEKLFF. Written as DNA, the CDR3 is TGCGCCAGCAGCCAACAGGAGGCGGGCGAAAAACTGTTTTTT.

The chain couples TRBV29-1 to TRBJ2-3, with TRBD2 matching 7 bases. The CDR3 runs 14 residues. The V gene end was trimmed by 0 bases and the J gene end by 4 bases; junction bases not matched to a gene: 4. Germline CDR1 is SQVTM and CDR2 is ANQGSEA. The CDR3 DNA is TGCAGCGTTGAAGATGGGGGGGTTTCAGATACGCAGTATTTT. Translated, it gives CSVEDGGVSDTQYF.

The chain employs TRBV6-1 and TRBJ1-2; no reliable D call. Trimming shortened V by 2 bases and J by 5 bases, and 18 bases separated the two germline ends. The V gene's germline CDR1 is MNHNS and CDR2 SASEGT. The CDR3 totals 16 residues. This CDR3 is CASSEFGPLRLYGYTF. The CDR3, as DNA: TGTGCCAGCAGTGAATTTGGGCCTCTAAGGTTATATGGCTACACCTTC.

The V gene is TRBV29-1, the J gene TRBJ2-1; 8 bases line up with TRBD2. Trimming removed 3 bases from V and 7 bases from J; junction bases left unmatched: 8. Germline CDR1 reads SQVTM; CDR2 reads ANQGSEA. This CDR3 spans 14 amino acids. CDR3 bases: TGCAGCGTTGACTACGGGAGGGCTCGTAATGAGCAGTTCTTC. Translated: CSVDYGRARNEQFF.

CDR3 nucleotide sequence: TGCGCCAGCAGTCGCTCCCCCGGGACTAGGGTCATCGATGAGCAGTTCTTC. Translating gives CASSRSPGTRVIDEQFF. The chain has TRBV5-1 and TRBJ2-1, with 8 nucleotides matching TRBD2. Germline CDR1 reads SGHRS; CDR2 reads YFSETQ. There are 17 residues in the CDR3. The trim removed 5 bases at V and 8 bases at J, leaving 18 bases unmatched. Based on the CDR3 plus reference TRBV5-1 and TRBJ2-1, the full variable domain is KAGVTQTPRYLIKTRGQQVTLSCSPISGHRSVSWYQQTPGQGLQFLFEYFSETQRNKGNFPGRFSGRQFSNSRSEMNVSTLELGDSALYLCASSRSPGTRVIDEQFFGPGTRLTVL.

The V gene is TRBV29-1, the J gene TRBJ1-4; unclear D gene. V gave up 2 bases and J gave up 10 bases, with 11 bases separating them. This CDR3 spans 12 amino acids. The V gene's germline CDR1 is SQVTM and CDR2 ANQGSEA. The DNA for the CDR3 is TGCAGCGTTGAAACCACCTCAGGAAAACTGTTTTTT. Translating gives CSVETTSGKLFF. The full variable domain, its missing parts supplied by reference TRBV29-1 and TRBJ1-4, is SAVISQKPSRDICQRGTSLTIQCQVDSQVTMMFWYRQQPGQSLTLIATANQGSEATYESGFVIDKFPISRPNLTFSTLTVSNMSPEDSSIYLCSVETTSGKLFFGSGTQLSVL.

The CDR3 nucleotides read TGTGCCAGCAGCTTAGGGGATTACAGGGGGTCCTACGAGCAGTACTTC. This codes for CASSLGDYRGSYEQYF. The chain links TRBV7-9 to TRBJ2-7, with 8 bases lining up with TRBD1. Germline CDR1 SEHNR, CDR2 FQNEAQ (reference sequence). V lost 1 base to trimming and J lost 1 base; unmatched junction nucleotides: 6. The CDR3 totals 16 residues.

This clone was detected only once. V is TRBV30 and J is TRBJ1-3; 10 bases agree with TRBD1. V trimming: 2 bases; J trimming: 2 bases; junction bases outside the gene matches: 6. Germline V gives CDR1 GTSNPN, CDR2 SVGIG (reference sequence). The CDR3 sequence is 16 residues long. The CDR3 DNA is TGTGCCTGGAGTACCCCCGGGACAGGGGCTGGAAACACCATATATTTT. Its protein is CAWSTPGTGAGNTIYF. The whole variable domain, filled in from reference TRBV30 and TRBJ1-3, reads SQTIHQWPATLVQPVGSPLSLECTVEGTSNPNLYWYRQAAGRGLQLLFYSVGIGQISSEVPQNLSASRPQDRQFILSSKKLLLSDSGFYLCAWSTPGTGAGNTIYFGEGSWLTVV.

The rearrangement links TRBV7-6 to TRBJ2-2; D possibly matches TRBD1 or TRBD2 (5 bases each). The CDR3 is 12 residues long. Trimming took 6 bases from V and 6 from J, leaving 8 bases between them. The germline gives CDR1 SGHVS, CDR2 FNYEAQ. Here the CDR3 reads CASSWDAGELFF. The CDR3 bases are TGTGCCAGCAGTTGGGACGCCGGGGAGCTGTTTTTT. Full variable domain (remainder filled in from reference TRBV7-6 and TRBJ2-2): GAGVSQSPRYKVTKRGQDVALRCDPISGHVSLYWYRQALGQGPEFLTYFNYEAQQDKSGLPNDRFSAERPEGSISTLTIQRTEQRDSAMYRCASSWDAGELFFGEGSRLTVL.

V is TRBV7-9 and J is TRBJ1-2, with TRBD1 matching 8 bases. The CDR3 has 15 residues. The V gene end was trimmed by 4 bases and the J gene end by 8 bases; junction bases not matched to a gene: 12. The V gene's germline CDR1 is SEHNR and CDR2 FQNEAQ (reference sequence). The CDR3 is CASSSTSRGPEGYTF. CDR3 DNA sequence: TGTGCCAGCAGCTCCACATCCAGGGGGCCGGAGGGCTACACCTTC.

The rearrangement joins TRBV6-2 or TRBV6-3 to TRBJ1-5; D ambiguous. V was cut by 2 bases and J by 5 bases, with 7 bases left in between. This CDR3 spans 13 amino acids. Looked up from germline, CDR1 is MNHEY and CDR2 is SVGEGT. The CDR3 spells CASSYGHYQPQHF. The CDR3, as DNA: TGTGCCAGCAGTTACGGGCATTATCAGCCCCAGCATTTT.